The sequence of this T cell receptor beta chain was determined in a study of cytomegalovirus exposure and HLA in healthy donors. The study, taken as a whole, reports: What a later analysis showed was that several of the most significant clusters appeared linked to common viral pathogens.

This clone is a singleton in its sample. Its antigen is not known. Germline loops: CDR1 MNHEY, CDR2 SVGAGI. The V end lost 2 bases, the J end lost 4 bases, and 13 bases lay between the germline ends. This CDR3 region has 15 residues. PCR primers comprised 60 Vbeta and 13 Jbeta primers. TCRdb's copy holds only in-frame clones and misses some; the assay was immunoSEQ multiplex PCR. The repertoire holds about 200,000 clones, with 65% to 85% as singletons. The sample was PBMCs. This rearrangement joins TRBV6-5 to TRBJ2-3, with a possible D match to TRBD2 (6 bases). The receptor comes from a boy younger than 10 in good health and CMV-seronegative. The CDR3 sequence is CASSYGGRLADTQYF. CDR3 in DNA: TGTGCCAGCAGTTACGGGGGGAGACTCGCAGATACGCAGTATTTT.